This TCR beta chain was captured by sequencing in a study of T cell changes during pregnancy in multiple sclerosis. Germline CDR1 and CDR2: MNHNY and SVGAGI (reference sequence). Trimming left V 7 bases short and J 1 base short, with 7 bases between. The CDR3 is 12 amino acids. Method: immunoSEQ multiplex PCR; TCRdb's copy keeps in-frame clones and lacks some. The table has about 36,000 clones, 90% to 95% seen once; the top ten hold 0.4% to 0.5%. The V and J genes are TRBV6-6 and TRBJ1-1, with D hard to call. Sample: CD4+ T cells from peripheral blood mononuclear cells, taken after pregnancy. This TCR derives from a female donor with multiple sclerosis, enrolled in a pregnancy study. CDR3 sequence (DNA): TGTGCCAGCAATGGAGGGAACACTGAAGCTTTCTTT. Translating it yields CASNGGNTEAFF.